The rows below give T cell receptor beta chains drawn from one sample of a study of blood T cells in healthy people across ages. TCRdb recomputed calls from the 5' RACE reads with MiXCR, one row per CDR3 protein. The table shows 1.5 million to 2 million distinct CDR3 sequences, with more than 35% occurring only once. What was sequenced was blood. These receptors were obtained from a human donor in good health. Both conserved end residues are part of each CDR3. A D gene is named only where the DNA matches it firmly. The size entry is marked missing in some rows and otherwise reads once, few, many or a size class.

abundance	v_gene	j_gene	d_gene	CDR3aa	CDR3nt
-	TRBV3-1	TRBJ2-6	-	CASSQLLSARANVLTF	TGTGCCAGCAGCCAATTACTTAGCGCGAGGGCCAACGTCCTGACTTTC
few	TRBV7-8	TRBJ1-6	-	CASTPPGVNNSPLHF	TGTGCCAGCACCCCCCCTGGGGTCAATAATTCACCCCTCCACTTT
few	TRBV6-1	TRBJ1-2	-	CASSASHGILYGYTF	TGTGCCAGCAGTGCCTCTCACGGGATCCTCTATGGCTACACCTTC
-	TRBV7-3	TRBJ2-3	TRBD1	CASSSRLGGGVTDTQYF	TGTGCCAGCAGCTCGAGGTTAGGGGGCGGTGTTACAGATACGCAGTATTTT
few	TRBV29-1	TRBJ2-1	TRBD1	CSVEPGQGYEQFF	TGCAGCGTTGAACCGGGACAGGGATATGAGCAGTTCTTC
-	TRBV5-1	TRBJ1-1	TRBD1	CASSSQGQGGTEAFF	TGCGCCAGCAGCTCCCAAGGACAGGGGGGCACTGAAGCTTTCTTT
-	TRBV2	TRBJ1-2	-	CASSEEGPYGYTF	TGTGCCAGCAGCGAGGAAGGGCCCTATGGCTACACCTTC
-	TRBV29-1	TRBJ1-2	-	CSVVGTQGNYGYTF	TGCAGCGTTGTCGGGACCCAAGGAAACTATGGCTACACCTTC
few	TRBV20-1	TRBJ1-6	-	CSPAGRRHNSPLHF	TGCAGTCCTGCAGGACGGCGGCATAATTCACCCCTCCACTTT
few	TRBV7-3	TRBJ2-1	TRBD2	CASSPGTSPANEQFF	TGTGCCAGCAGCCCCGGGACTAGCCCAGCTAATGAGCAGTTCTTC
many	TRBV29-1	TRBJ1-2	-	CSVEVYTGLGYTF	TGCAGCGTTGAAGTTTATACAGGGCTTGGCTACACCTTC
-	TRBV7-2	TRBJ2-3	-	CASGLVAGDTQYF	TGTGCCAGCGGCTTAGTTGCTGGGGATACGCAGTATTTT
few	TRBV15	TRBJ2-1	-	CATSSEMDSFGGQFF	TGTGCCACCAGCAGTGAAATGGACTCATTCGGGGGGCAGTTCTTC
-	TRBV5-1	TRBJ2-5	-	CASSLNSLPGPEAQYF	TGCGCCAGCAGCTTGAACTCGCTCCCCGGACCAGAGGCCCAGTACTTC